The rows below give T cell receptor beta chains drawn from one sample of a study of T cell responses to AZD1222 COVID-19 vaccine. Sequenced by immunoSEQ multiplex PCR; TCRdb stores in-frame clones only, minus some. The sample holds 75,000 to 95,000 clones, about 91% seen once. The sample here was peripheral blood, taken 28 days after the second AZD1222 dose. These receptors originate from an adult who received the AZD1222 COVID-19 vaccine. CDR3s include the opening cysteine and the closing phenylalanine or tryptophan. The D gene is left open where the match is weak. Not all rows give a size; the values are once, few, many and, for expanded clones, a class.

16,TRBV19,TRBJ1-3,TRBD1,.,CASSWGTDYSGNTIYF,TGTGCCAGTAGCTGGGGGACAGACTACTCTGGAAACACCATATATTTT
14,TRBV10-3,TRBJ2-5,TRBD1,.,CAISEGTGGETQYF,TGTGCCATCAGTGAGGGGACAGGGGGAGAGACCCAGTACTTC
12,TRBV11-1,TRBJ2-5,.,.,CASSQGGETQYF,TGTGCCAGCAGCCAGGGGGGAGAGACCCAGTACTTC
16,TRBV6-5,TRBJ1-4,.,once,CASSYLQGSPGGKLFF,TGTGCCAGCAGTTACCTTCAGGGGTCCCCAGGCGGAAAACTGTTTTTT
14,TRBV9,TRBJ1-4,.,.,CASSTRGAGEKLFF,TGTGCCAGCAGCACTCGGGGCGCGGGTGAAAAACTGTTTTTT
15,TRBV28,TRBJ1-3,.,once,CASSVRVAAGNTIYF,TGTGCCAGCAGTGTCAGGGTTGCGGCTGGAAACACCATATATTTT
14,TRBV24-1,TRBJ2-2,TRBD1,.,CATSGTGNTGELFF,TGTGCCACCAGTGGGACAGGGAACACCGGGGAGCTGTTTTTT
17,TRBV5-1,TRBJ2-3,TRBD2,few,CASSPSPRLAGTDTQYF,TGCGCCAGCAGCCCTAGCCCCAGACTAGCGGGCACAGATACGCAGTATTTT
16,TRBV15,TRBJ1-6,.,.,CATSRDLGSYNSPLHF,TGTGCCACCAGCAGAGACTTAGGCTCCTATAATTCACCCCTCCACTTT
18,TRBV4-3,TRBJ2-2,TRBD2,.,CASSQGMAAGENTGELFF,TGCGCCAGCAGCCAAGGAATGGCAGCGGGAGAGAACACCGGGGAGCTGTTTTTT
12,TRBV6-5,TRBJ1-5,.,once,CASRDPNQPQHF,TGTGCCAGTCGGGACCCAAATCAGCCCCAGCATTTT